A single sample is the source of the 14 T cell receptor beta chains below, sequenced in a study of blood T cell repertoires in COVID-19. The table came from immunoSEQ multiplex PCR; TCRdb's copy has only in-frame clones and leaves some out. The sample includes 150,000 or so clones, 85% to 90% of them seen just once. Sequencing input: peripheral blood. These receptors all stem from a man aged 18 to 30 with acute or convalescent COVID-19.

V and J are TRBV5-1 and TRBJ1-1, with D possibly TRBD1 on 6 matching bases. The CDR3 loop spans 16 amino acids. Germline lookup yields CDR1 SGHRS and CDR2 YFSETQ. The V end was cut by 4 bases, the J end by 3 bases, with 19 bases between. The CDR3 protein is CASSRAHDTGHTEAFF. The CDR3 region has the DNA TGCGCCAGCAGCCGGGCCCACGATACAGGGCACACTGAAGCTTTCTTT.

The count of this clone is one. The gene calls are TRBV30 and TRBJ1-5; TRBD1 is a possible D gene (5 bases). In germline, CDR1 is GTSNPN, CDR2 SVGIG (reference sequence). Trimming pared 0 bases from V and 0 bases from J, leaving 9 bases between. The CDR3 spans 15 residues. As DNA, the CDR3 is TGTGCCTGGAGTGTAACAGGAATTAGCAATCAGCCCCAGCATTTT. It yields the protein CAWSVTGISNQPQHF. Full variable domain (missing parts from reference TRBV30 and TRBJ1-5): SQTIHQWPATLVQPVGSPLSLECTVEGTSNPNLYWYRQAAGRGLQLLFYSVGIGQISSEVPQNLSASRPQDRQFILSSKKLLLSDSGFYLCAWSVTGISNQPQHFGDGTRLSIL.

A few counts support this clone. In DNA, the CDR3 is TGTGCCAGCAGCTTCCGGGACAGAGGCTCTGGAAACACCATATATTTT. Translation gives CASSFRDRGSGNTIYF. The V gene is TRBV5-4, the J gene TRBJ1-3; TRBD1 matches at 7 bases. The CDR3 runs 16 residues. The ends lost 2 bases at V and 0 bases at J; junction bases unmatched: 5. The germline gives CDR1 SGHNT, CDR2 YYREEE (reference sequence).

The count of this clone is one. The V call is TRBV7-2, the J call TRBJ1-6, with D perhaps matching TRBD1 (6 bases). V lost 5 bases to trimming and J lost 7 bases, with 12 bases between them. Per germline, CDR1 SGHTA and CDR2 FQGNSA. The CDR3 extends over 14 amino acids. CDR3 DNA sequence: TGTGCCAGCAGCCCAAACAGGGCAAATTCACCCCTCCACTTT. Translated: CASSPNRANSPLHF.

This chain uses TRBV5-1 with TRBJ1-2; TRBD1 matches 7 bases. CDR1 is SGHRS and CDR2 is YFSETQ in the germline V gene. The CDR3 covers 15 residues. Losses at the gene ends were 0 bases for V and 7 bases for J; bases not matched to a gene: 9. CDR3: CASSLAAGGRFGYTF. CDR3 bases: TGCGCCAGCAGCTTGGCGGCAGGGGGACGGTTTGGCTACACCTTC.

The rearrangement uses TRBV20-1 and TRBJ1-1; D unclear. Deletions cut 6 bases from V and 3 bases from J, with 8 bases between. This CDR3 contains 11 residues. CDR1 and CDR2 (germline): DFQATT, SNEGSKA (reference sequence). The CDR3, as DNA: TGCAGTGCCAACAGAGACACTGAAGCTTTCTTT. This gives the protein CSANRDTEAFF.

About this clone itself: One end of the junction varies from germline; a read error may be responsible. The chain is built from TRBV5-6 and TRBJ1-2; D gene ambiguous. Germline lookup yields CDR1 SGHDT and CDR2 YYEEEE. The CDR3 loop spans 13 amino acids. The CDR3, as DNA: TGTGCCAGCACCTTGGGGAGAGTCTATGGCTACACCTTC. Its protein is CASTLGRVYGYTF.

The chain uses TRBV3-1 (or the pseudogene TRBV3-2) and TRBJ2-5, with D perhaps TRBD2 (6 bases). Germline assignment: CDR1 LGHDT and CDR2 YNNKEL (reference sequence). V gave up 7 bases and J gave up 2 bases, with 14 bases separating them. The CDR3 runs 14 residues. DNA of the CDR3: TGTGCCAGCAAAGGGCGGGGCCAACAAGAGACCCAGTACTTC. It codes for CASKGRGQQETQYF.

V gene TRBV12-5 combines with J gene TRBJ1-4; the D gene is possibly TRBD1 (6 bases). This CDR3 is 15 amino acids long. Germline CDR1 LGHNT, CDR2 FRNRAP. Trimming removed 0 bases at V and 8 bases at J, with 13 bases between. CDR3: CASGLVQGHLEKLFF. In nucleotides, the CDR3 is TGTGCTAGTGGTTTGGTACAGGGACATTTGGAAAAACTGTTTTTT.

The V gene is TRBV4-1, the J gene TRBJ1-5, with TRBD1 as a possible D gene (6 bases). Germline CDR1 reads MGHRA; CDR2 reads YSYEKL. The CDR3 contains 14 residues. The V end was cut by 6 bases, the J end by 6 bases, with 15 bases between. CDR3 nucleotides: TGCGCCAGCAGATACCACAGGGCGGTTCAGCCCCAGCATTTT. Amino acids: CASRYHRAVQPQHF.

This clone was observed a few times. CDR3 amino acids: CASSQDRAGNSPLHF. In DNA, the CDR3 is TGCGCCAGCAGCCAAGATCGGGCAGGGAATTCACCCCTCCACTTT. V and J are TRBV4-1 and TRBJ1-6, with D possibly TRBD1 on 5 matching bases. V was pared by 0 bases and J by 7 bases, with 10 bases between. The CDR3 contains 15 residues. Germline CDR1 is MGHRA and CDR2 is YSYEKL.

The chain uses TRBV5-8 and TRBJ2-7; 10 nucleotides line up with TRBD1. CDR3 length: 16 residues. Per germline, CDR1 SGHTS and CDR2 YDEGEE. Losses at the gene ends were 4 bases for V and 6 bases for J; bases not matched to a gene: 13. The CDR3 here is CASSPLGQGGLFEQYF. The CDR3 DNA is TGTGCCAGCAGCCCTTTAGGACAGGGGGGTCTCTTCGAGCAGTACTTC.

In its sample, this clone was seen a few times. This chain joins TRBV10-3 and TRBJ2-2; TRBD1 aligns across 8 bases. The CDR3 has 15 residues. Germline loops: CDR1 ENHRY, CDR2 SYGVKD. J gave up 4 bases and V 7 bases, and 8 bases lay outside the gene matches. The CDR3 region is CAITPTGASTGELFF. In DNA, the CDR3 is TGTGCCATCACCCCGACAGGGGCATCCACCGGGGAGCTGTTTTTT.

This clone was detected once. The chain has TRBV3-1 (or the pseudogene TRBV3-2) and TRBJ2-5; 7 bases line up with TRBD2. Per germline, CDR1 LGHDT and CDR2 YNNKEL (reference sequence). The CDR3 has 13 amino acids. The trim removed 1 base at V and 7 bases at J, leaving 3 bases unmatched. The CDR3 here is CASSQGLAVTQYF. In DNA, the CDR3 is TGTGCCAGCAGCCAAGGACTAGCTGTGACCCAGTACTTC.